The 18 T cell receptor beta chains listed next were all sequenced from one sample in a study of shared clonotypes between healthy human individuals. TCRdb's copy holds only in-frame clones and misses some; the assay was immunoSEQ multiplex PCR. Among 2 million to 2.5 million clones listed, 90% to 95% were seen once. The sequencing input was naive CD4+ T cells from PBMCs. The subset is: CD45RA+ positively selected. All receptors derive from a man between 18 and 35 years old in good health. Some clones in this sample may be carry-over from other donors' samples.

The chain is built from TRBV7-8 and TRBJ2-2; 8 nucleotides agree with TRBD1. CDR1 is SGHVS and CDR2 is FQNEAQ in the germline V gene. This CDR3 region has 15 residues. The J segment lost 4 bases and the V segment lost 4 bases, leaving 5 bases of the junction unmatched. CDR3 region: CASSSQGAGTGELFF. The CDR3 nucleotides read TGTGCCAGCAGCTCCCAGGGGGCAGGCACCGGGGAGCTGTTTTTT.

This rearrangement joins TRBV2 to TRBJ2-5, with D perhaps matching TRBD1 (5 bases). Per germline, CDR1 SNHLY and CDR2 FYNNEI. The CDR3 runs 14 residues. V shed 4 bases and J shed 3 bases, with 12 bases lying between them. As DNA, the CDR3 is TGTGCCAGCAGTGTTCAGGGTATGAAAGAGACCCAGTACTTC. This sequence encodes CASSVQGMKETQYF. Supplemented by reference TRBV2 and TRBJ2-5, the full variable domain reads EPEVTQTPSHQVTQMGQEVILRCVPISNHLYFYWYRQILGQKVEFLVSFYNNEISEKSEIFDDQFSVERPDGSNFTLKIRSTKLEDSAMYFCASSVQGMKETQYFGPGTRLLVL.

The gene calls are TRBV4-2 and TRBJ2-5; 8 bases align to TRBD2. The trim removed 4 bases at V and 4 bases at J, leaving 8 bases unmatched. The CDR3 has 15 residues. CDR1 is LGHNA, CDR2 YNFKEQ, per germline. The CDR3 sequence: CASSPKAGEGETQYF. The CDR3 nucleotides read TGTGCCAGCAGCCCGAAAGCGGGAGAAGGAGAGACCCAGTACTTC.

The genes are TRBV19 and TRBJ2-6; D uncertain. Germline V gene data show CDR1 as LNHDA and CDR2 as SQIVND (reference sequence). The ends were cut back, 3 bases at V and 0 bases at J, with 9 bases in the middle. The CDR3 sequence is 16 residues long. This CDR3 reads CASSIDHRSGANVLTF. The CDR3 DNA is TGTGCCAGTAGTATTGATCACCGCTCTGGGGCCAACGTCCTGACTTTC.

The rearrangement links TRBV5-5 to TRBJ1-2; 9 nucleotides match TRBD1. CDR3 length: 14 residues. Per the germline V gene, CDR1 is SGHKS and CDR2 is YYEKEE (reference sequence). Trimming removed 4 bases from V and 7 bases from J; junction bases left unmatched: 8. CDR3 loop: CASSVQTGGIGYTF. DNA for the CDR3: TGTGCCAGCAGCGTCCAGACAGGGGGAATTGGCTACACCTTC.

The genes are TRBV28 and TRBJ2-3; TRBD2 matches 11 bases. CDR3 length equals 16 residues. The V and J ends lost 4 bases and 2 bases, in that order; junction bases with no gene match: 5. Germline values: CDR1 MDHEN, CDR2 SYDVKM. The CDR3 spells CASSSSGLADTDTQYF. As DNA, the CDR3 is TGTGCCAGCAGTTCCTCGGGACTAGCGGACACAGATACGCAGTATTTT.

The chain couples TRBV7-8 to TRBJ2-1; D perhaps matches TRBD2 (5 bases). The CDR3 has 14 residues. The germline V and J ends were trimmed by 9 bases and 3 bases, with 15 bases remaining between them. Germline assignment: CDR1 SGHVS and CDR2 FQNEAQ. CDR3 residues: CASNLDSNYNEQFF. The CDR3 coding sequence is TGTGCCAGTAACCTGGACTCCAACTACAATGAGCAGTTCTTC.

V usage is TRBV7-8 and J usage is TRBJ1-4, with D perhaps TRBD1 (5 bases). There are 16 residues in the CDR3. Germline V lookup: CDR1 SGHVS, CDR2 FQNEAQ. Trimming took 5 bases from V and 0 from J, leaving 13 bases between them. The CDR3 DNA is TGTGCCAGCAGCCACGCCATCAGGGCAACTAATGAAAAACTGTTTTTT. Protein product: CASSHAIRATNEKLFF.

This sequence joins TRBV5-1 and TRBJ2-4; D unresolved. The germline V gene has CDR1 SGHRS and CDR2 YFSETQ. Trimming pared 9 bases from V and 0 bases from J, leaving 16 bases between. The CDR3 has 15 residues. CDR3 sequence reads: CATAASLIAKNIQYF. The DNA for the CDR3 is TGCGCCACTGCGGCCTCTCTTATAGCCAAAAACATTCAGTACTTC.

J is TRBJ2-5 and V is TRBV5-1, with 12 bases aligning to TRBD2. The CDR3 consists of 17 residues. The V gene's germline CDR1 is SGHRS and CDR2 YFSETQ. V trimming: 4 bases; J trimming: 4 bases; junction bases outside the gene matches: 11. The CDR3 region has the DNA TGCGCCAGCAGCACCGCTAGCGGGAGGGCCCTCGGAGAGACCCAGTACTTC. Translating gives CASSTASGRALGETQYF.

Comments on this clone: In the same sample, other DNA sequences code for this CDR3. This chain connects TRBV7-9 to TRBJ2-6, with D perhaps TRBD2 (5 bases). V lost 1 base and J 4 bases, leaving 8 bases between the germline ends. This CDR3 comprises 15 residues. Germline V gene data show CDR1 as SEHNR and CDR2 as FQNEAQ (reference sequence). This CDR3 is CASSLEGSGANVLTF. In DNA, the CDR3 is TGTGCCAGCAGCTTAGAAGGGAGCGGGGCCAACGTCCTGACTTTC.

V usage is TRBV28 and J usage is TRBJ2-5; TRBD2 aligns across 12 bases. This CDR3 region has 13 residues. V trimming: 6 bases; J trimming: 14 bases; junction bases outside the gene matches: 10. The germline CDR1 and CDR2 sequences are MDHEN and SYDVKM. The CDR3 spells CASRGLAGLVAYF. The CDR3 DNA sequence: TGTGCCAGCAGGGGACTAGCGGGTCTAGTTGCTTACTTC.

This chain links TRBV4-2 with TRBJ2-7; 7 bases align to TRBD2. The CDR3 runs to 14 residues. CDR1 LGHNA and CDR2 YNFKEQ come from the germline V gene. The trim removed 0 bases at V and 3 bases at J, leaving 2 bases unmatched. CDR3 loop: CASSQDTSDYEQYF. The CDR3 DNA is TGTGCCAGCAGCCAAGATACTAGCGACTACGAGCAGTACTTC.

J is TRBJ1-1 and V is TRBV15; tentative D call: TRBD1 (5 bases). Trimming stripped 2 bases from V and 0 bases from J, with 7 bases between. Germline V lookup: CDR1 LNHNV, CDR2 YYDKDF (reference sequence). CDR3 length: 14 amino acids. The CDR3 DNA is TGTGCCACCAGCAGACAGGGTGTGAACACTGAAGCTTTCTTT. Translating it yields CATSRQGVNTEAFF.

The chain recombines TRBV30 with TRBJ1-1; a possible D gene is TRBD1 (5 bases). Germline V gene sequence: CDR1 GTSNPN, CDR2 SVGIG (reference sequence). This CDR3 is built from 14 residues. V was trimmed by 3 bases and J by 1 base, leaving 12 bases between them. CDR3 bases: TGTGCCTGGAGGCGACGGGGGGGGAACACTGAAGCTTTCTTT. Amino acids: CAWRRRGGNTEAFF.

To note about this clone: The same CDR3 can be traced to other DNA sequences in this sample. The chain employs TRBV27 and TRBJ2-5; unclear D gene. The V gene lost 3 bases and the J gene lost 5 bases, with 10 bases spanning the gap. CDR1 is MNHEY and CDR2 is SMNVEV in the germline V gene (reference sequence). The CDR3 is made up of 13 amino acids. CDR3 in DNA: TGTGCCAGCAGTTTGAGCGTAGGGGAGACCCAGTACTTC. It is translated as CASSLSVGETQYF.

V is TRBV4-3 and J is TRBJ2-7, with a possible D match to TRBD1 (7 bases). Germline V gives CDR1 LGHNA, CDR2 YSLEER. The CDR3 sequence is 15 residues long. Trimming cost V 4 bases and J 2 bases, with 15 bases left between them. The CDR3 reads CASSRGGDSPYEQYF. The CDR3 bases are TGCGCCAGCAGCCGGGGCGGGGACAGTCCCTACGAGCAGTACTTC.

The V gene is TRBV7-2, the J gene TRBJ2-7; TRBD1 agrees at 9 bases. This CDR3 is 14 amino acids long. Germline V gene sequence: CDR1 SGHTA, CDR2 FQGNSA. Trimming took 5 bases from V and 2 from J; bases not matched to a gene: 4. CDR3 in amino acids: CASSARTGAYEQYF. The CDR3 DNA sequence: TGTGCCAGCAGCGCCCGGACAGGGGCCTACGAGCAGTACTTC.